This T cell receptor (beta chain) was sequenced in a study of CXCR3-negative and CXCR3-positive naive CD8 T cells. Details on this clonotype: Its antigen is undetermined.

UMI-labeled 5' RACE TRB cDNA libraries were prepared from the cells. TCRdb derives one entry per CDR3 protein from the 5' RACE reads, leaving out DNA. This sample's table reports around 140,000 distinct CDR3 sequences. Regarding the study as a whole: Naive subsets expressed similar surface CD5; TRB CDR3 features served to infer TCR strength. Naive CXCR3-positive and CXCR3-negative cells shared TRBV-TRBJ usage; memory cells diverged.

This CDR3 spans 15 amino acids. CDR1 is SGHTA and CDR2 is FQGNSA in the germline V gene. The clonotype comes from a human donor in good health. Some clones in this sample may be carry-over from other donors' samples. The chain carries TRBV7-2 and TRBJ1-5. Sequencing input: naive CXCR3- CD8+ T cells from blood. Subset here: CD45RO-CCR7+CD27+CD95- naive CD8+ T cells lacking CXCR3 (TNR3-). The CDR3 here is CASSAWISGNQPQHF.